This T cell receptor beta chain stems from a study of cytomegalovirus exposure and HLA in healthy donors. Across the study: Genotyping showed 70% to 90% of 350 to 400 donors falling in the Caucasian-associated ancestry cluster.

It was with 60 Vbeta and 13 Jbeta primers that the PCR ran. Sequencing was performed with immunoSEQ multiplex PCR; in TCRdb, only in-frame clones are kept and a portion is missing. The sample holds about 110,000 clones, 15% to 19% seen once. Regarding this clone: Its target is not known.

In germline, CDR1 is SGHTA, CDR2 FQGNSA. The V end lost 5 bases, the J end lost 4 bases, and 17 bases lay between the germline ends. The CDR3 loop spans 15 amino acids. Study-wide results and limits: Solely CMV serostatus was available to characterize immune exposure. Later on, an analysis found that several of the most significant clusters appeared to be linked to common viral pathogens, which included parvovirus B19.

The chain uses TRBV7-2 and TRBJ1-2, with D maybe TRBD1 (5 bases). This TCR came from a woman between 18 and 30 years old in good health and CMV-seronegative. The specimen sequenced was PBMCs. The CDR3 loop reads CASSQSLGPPYGYTF. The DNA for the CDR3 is TGTGCCAGCAGCCAATCGTTGGGGCCTCCCTATGGCTACACCTTC.